The next 23 T cell receptor beta chains were all read from a single sample in a study of blood T cell repertoires in COVID-19. TCRdb keeps only in-frame clones here, not all; method: immunoSEQ multiplex PCR. Here the sample spans nearly 70,000 clones, about 85% being singletons. Sequenced input: peripheral blood. The receptors derive from a woman between 45 and 65 years old with COVID-19, enrolled during active disease.

V and J are TRBV7-8 and TRBJ2-1; D possibly corresponds to TRBD1 (6 bases). There are 15 residues in the CDR3. Germline values: CDR1 SGHVS, CDR2 FQNEAQ. V was shortened by 3 bases and J by 2 bases, with 11 bases between the two germline ends. CDR3 in amino acids: CASSFNREPYNEQFF. DNA of the CDR3: TGTGCCAGCAGCTTCAACAGGGAACCCTACAATGAGCAGTTCTTC.

The chain combines TRBV4-1 with TRBJ2-5, with 8 bases lining up with TRBD1. V lost 4 bases, J lost 3 bases, and 10 bases stayed unmatched. This CDR3 is 16 amino acids long. Germline values: CDR1 MGHRA, CDR2 YSYEKL. The CDR3 is CASSRVGNRGKETQYF. The CDR3 nucleotides read TGCGCCAGCAGCCGAGTGGGAAACAGGGGGAAAGAGACCCAGTACTTC.

This clone has at least ten counts. The V call is TRBV30, the J call TRBJ2-2; no firm D call. The CDR3 is 13 residues long. Trimming left V 4 bases short and J 2 bases short, with 8 bases between. Per the germline V gene, CDR1 is GTSNPN and CDR2 is SVGIG (reference sequence). CDR3 sequence (DNA): TGTGCCTGGACCAGGCCTAACACCGGGGAGCTGTTTTTT. Protein sequence: CAWTRPNTGELFF.

The chain combines TRBV9 with TRBJ2-1, with D perhaps matching TRBD2 (5 bases). Trimming pared 0 bases from V and 0 bases from J, leaving 10 bases between. CDR1 and CDR2 from the germline V gene are SGDLS and YYNGEE. The length of the CDR3 is 16 residues. CDR3 bases: TGTGCCAGCAGCGTAGAGGCGGGCCTCTCCTACAATGAGCAGTTCTTC. Translating gives CASSVEAGLSYNEQFF.

The chain couples TRBV12-5 to TRBJ2-1; a possible D gene is TRBD1 (5 bases). CDR3 length: 14 residues. From germline, CDR1 is LGHNT and CDR2 FRNRAP. The ends were cut back, 1 base at V and 8 bases at J, with 12 bases in the middle. CDR3 DNA sequence: TGTGCTAGTGGTTTGGGCAGAGAAGGGGATGAGCAGTTCTTC. This sequence encodes CASGLGREGDEQFF.

The chain couples TRBV11-2 to TRBJ2-1; 14 bases map to TRBD2. In germline, CDR1 is SGHAT, CDR2 FQNNGV. The J segment lost 5 bases and the V segment lost 9 bases, leaving 6 bases of the junction unmatched. This CDR3 contains 15 residues. The CDR3 spells CASRLAGGRDNEQFF. CDR3 in DNA: TGTGCCAGTCGACTAGCGGGGGGGCGTGACAATGAGCAGTTCTTC.

The chain recombines TRBV7-9 with TRBJ2-5; tentative D call: TRBD2 (5 bases). Germline V gives CDR1 SEHNR, CDR2 FQNEAQ (reference sequence). V lost 1 base, J lost 4 bases, and 7 bases lay in between. The CDR3 has 13 residues. The CDR3 here is CASSLGLAETQYF. The CDR3 DNA is TGTGCCAGCAGCTTAGGGCTAGCAGAGACCCAGTACTTC.

The CDR3, as DNA: TGTGCCAGCAGTGGCCGGACACCCGAAAAACTGTTTTTT. Translated, it gives CASSGRTPEKLFF. V is TRBV28 and J is TRBJ1-4; D is possibly TRBD1 (5 bases). The germline V gene has CDR1 MDHEN and CDR2 SYDVKM. The germline V and J ends were trimmed by 5 bases and 8 bases, with 12 bases remaining between them. This CDR3 has 13 amino acids.

This sequence joins TRBV19 and TRBJ2-7; 10 nucleotides align to TRBD2. This CDR3 spans 14 amino acids. The ends lost 6 bases at V and 1 base at J; junction bases unmatched: 3. CDR1 LNHDA and CDR2 SQIVND come from the germline V gene (reference sequence). The CDR3 loop is CASSLSGRSYEQYF. CDR3 nucleotides: TGTGCCAGTAGCCTTAGCGGGAGGTCCTACGAGCAGTACTTC.

The rearrangement uses TRBV19 and TRBJ2-5; unclear D gene. The CDR3 sequence is 14 residues long. V lost 0 bases, J lost 7 bases, and 12 bases lay in between. Germline V gene sequence: CDR1 LNHDA, CDR2 SQIVND (reference sequence). The CDR3 protein is CASSIDKQLGTQYF. CDR3 coding DNA: TGTGCCAGTAGTATAGATAAACAGCTGGGGACCCAGTACTTC.

This chain links TRBV5-1 with TRBJ2-1, with a weak D call TRBD2 (6 bases). The CDR3 sequence is 15 residues long. V dropped 0 bases and J dropped 2 bases, with 9 bases sitting between them. The V gene's germline CDR1 is SGHRS and CDR2 YFSETQ. CDR3 DNA sequence: TGCGCCAGCAGCTTGGCGGGACTCCCCTACAATGAGCAGTTCTTC. The encoded protein is CASSLAGLPYNEQFF.

CDR3 region: CASSLAGAGQYNEQFF. The CDR3 DNA reads TGCGCCAGCAGCCTAGCGGGGGCGGGGCAGTACAATGAGCAGTTCTTC. This sequence joins TRBV5-1 and TRBJ2-1, with 10 nucleotides matching TRBD2. The CDR3 spans 16 residues. The germline V gene has CDR1 SGHRS and CDR2 YFSETQ. The V segment lost 4 bases and the J segment 4 bases; nucleotides outside the gene matches: 8. The variable domain in full, completed from reference TRBV5-1 and TRBJ2-1, reads KAGVTQTPRYLIKTRGQQVTLSCSPISGHRSVSWYQQTPGQGLQFLFEYFSETQRNKGNFPGRFSGRQFSNSRSEMNVSTLELGDSALYLCASSLAGAGQYNEQFFGPGTRLTVL.

The table lists this clone with a count of one. The V gene is TRBV4-2, the J gene TRBJ2-3; D is possibly TRBD2 (7 bases). V was cut by 2 bases and J by 4 bases, with 13 bases left in between. Germline V gene sequence: CDR1 LGHNA, CDR2 YNFKEQ. The CDR3 has 15 residues. CDR3 residues: CASSQPGGGADTQYF. The CDR3 nucleotides read TGTGCCAGCAGCCAACCTGGGGGGGGCGCAGATACGCAGTATTTT.

The chain uses TRBV21-1 and TRBJ2-1; TRBD2, the table's D call, was not compared with the DNA. TRBV21-1 is reported as a pseudogene. The CDR3 runs to 17 residues. CDR3 nucleotides: TGTGCCAGCACCCCCGGGGCGGGAGGGAAGGGGATAAATGAGCAGTTCTTC. It encodes CASTPGAGGKGINEQFF.

The chain joins TRBV28 to TRBJ2-7, with 10 bases that match TRBD1. CDR1 and CDR2 from the germline V gene are MDHEN and SYDVKM. The CDR3 totals 13 residues. V lost 6 bases to trimming and J lost 5 bases; unmatched junction nucleotides: 4. The chain's CDR3 is CASSPGTGDEQYF. CDR3 bases: TGTGCCAGCAGCCCCGGGACAGGGGACGAGCAGTACTTC.

The rearrangement joins TRBV18 to TRBJ2-7, with a possible D match to TRBD2 (5 bases). The V and J ends lost 3 bases and 2 bases respectively, with 20 bases between them. Germline V gene lookup returns CDR1 KGHSH and CDR2 LQKENI. The CDR3 runs 17 residues. Written as DNA, the CDR3 is TGTGCCAGCTCACCGGCATCCTCGAGAGGGTGGGCCTACGAGCAGTACTTC. This gives the protein CASSPASSRGWAYEQYF.

The CDR3 protein is CASSIPRAGPGANVLTF. The CDR3 region has the DNA TGTGCCAGTAGTATCCCGCGGGCTGGGCCTGGGGCCAACGTCCTGACTTTC. The rearrangement uses TRBV19 and TRBJ2-6; tentatively, D is TRBD2 (5 bases). The CDR3 has 17 residues. V gave up 3 bases and J gave up 2 bases, with 14 bases separating them. Germline CDR1 LNHDA, CDR2 SQIVND (reference sequence).

V and J are TRBV7-2 and TRBJ1-6; TRBD1 aligns across 12 bases. Germline-derived CDR1 and CDR2 are SGHTA and FQGNSA. V shed 1 base and J 10 bases; nucleotides not matched to a gene: 2. CDR3 size: 15 residues. The CDR3 DNA reads as TGTGCCAGCAGCTTAGTAGGGACAGGGGGCTCACCCCTCCACTTT. It yields the protein CASSLVGTGGSPLHF.

This chain links TRBV6-5 with TRBJ1-1, with 7 bases that match TRBD1. V was pared by 6 bases and J by 10 bases, with 5 bases of the junction left unmatched. CDR3 length equals 11 residues. Germline CDR1 and CDR2: MNHEY and SVGAGI. CDR3 DNA sequence: TGTGCCAGCAGCGACAGGGTGGGAGCTTTCTTT. Amino acid sequence: CASSDRVGAFF.

The chain carries TRBV19 and TRBJ2-5; 7 bases map to TRBD1. Per the germline V gene, CDR1 is LNHDA and CDR2 is SQIVND (reference sequence). The CDR3 extends over 15 amino acids. V trimming: 1 base; J trimming: 2 bases; junction bases outside the gene matches: 4. This CDR3 is CASSIGRGQQETQYF. CDR3 DNA sequence: TGTGCCAGTAGTATAGGTCGGGGACAGCAAGAGACCCAGTACTTC.

The chain recombines TRBV18 with TRBJ2-3, with 7 bases fitting TRBD1. This CDR3 contains 15 residues. V was clipped by 1 base and J by 5 bases; unmatched bases: 6. Germline loops: CDR1 KGHSH, CDR2 LQKENI. The CDR3 region has the DNA TGTGCCAGCTCACCACGCACAGGGGCTCGAGATACGCAGTATTTT. Protein sequence: CASSPRTGARDTQYF.

CDR3 amino acids: CASSDEEAFF. In DNA, the CDR3 is TGTGCCAGCAGTGACGAGGAAGCTTTCTTT. The chain joins TRBV6-4 to TRBJ1-1, with D hard to call. Germline V CDR1 and CDR2: MRHNA, SNTAGT. V lost 2 bases, J lost 8 bases, and 3 bases lay in between. The CDR3 has 10 residues.

The CDR3 nucleotides are TGTGCCACCACTTCTGACAGTACCGGGGAGCTGTTTTTT. Amino acids: CATTSDSTGELFF. The chain is built from TRBV24-1 and TRBJ2-2; possibly TRBD1 for D (5 bases). From germline, CDR1 is KGHDR and CDR2 SFDVKD. Trimming removed 8 bases from V and 5 bases from J, with 11 bases in between. The CDR3 spans 13 residues.